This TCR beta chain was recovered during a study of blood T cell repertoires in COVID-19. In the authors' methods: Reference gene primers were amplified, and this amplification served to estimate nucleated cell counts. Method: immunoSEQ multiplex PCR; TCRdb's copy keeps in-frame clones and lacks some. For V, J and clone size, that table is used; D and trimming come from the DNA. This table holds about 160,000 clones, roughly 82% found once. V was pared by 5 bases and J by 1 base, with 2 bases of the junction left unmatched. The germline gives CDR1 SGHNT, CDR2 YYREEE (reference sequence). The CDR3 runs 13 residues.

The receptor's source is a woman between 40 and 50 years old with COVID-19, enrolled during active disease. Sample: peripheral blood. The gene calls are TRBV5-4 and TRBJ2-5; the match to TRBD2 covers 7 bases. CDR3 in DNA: TGTGCCAGCAGAAAGCGGGGCCAAGAGACCCAGTACTTC. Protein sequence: CASRKRGQETQYF.